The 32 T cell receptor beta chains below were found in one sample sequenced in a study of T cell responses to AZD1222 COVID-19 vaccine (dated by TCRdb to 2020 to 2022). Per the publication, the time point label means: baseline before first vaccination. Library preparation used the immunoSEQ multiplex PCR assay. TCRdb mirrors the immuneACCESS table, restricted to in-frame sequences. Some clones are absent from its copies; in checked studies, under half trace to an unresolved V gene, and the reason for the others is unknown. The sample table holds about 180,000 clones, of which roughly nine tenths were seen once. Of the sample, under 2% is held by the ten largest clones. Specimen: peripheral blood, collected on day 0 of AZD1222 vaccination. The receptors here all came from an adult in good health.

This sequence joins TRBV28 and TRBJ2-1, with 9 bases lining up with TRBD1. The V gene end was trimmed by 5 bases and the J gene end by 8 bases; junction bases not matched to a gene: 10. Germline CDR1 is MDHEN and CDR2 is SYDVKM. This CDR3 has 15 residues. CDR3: CASSPGTGSLYEQFF. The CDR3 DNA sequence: TGTGCCAGCAGTCCCGGGACAGGGTCTCTCTATGAGCAGTTCTTC.

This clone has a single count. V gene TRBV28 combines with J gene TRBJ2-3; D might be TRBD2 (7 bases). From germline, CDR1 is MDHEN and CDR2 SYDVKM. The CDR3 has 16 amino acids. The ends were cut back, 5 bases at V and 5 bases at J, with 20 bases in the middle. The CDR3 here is CASSPMGAGDKDTQYF. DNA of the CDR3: TGTGCCAGCAGTCCCATGGGGGCGGGAGATAAAGATACGCAGTATTTT.

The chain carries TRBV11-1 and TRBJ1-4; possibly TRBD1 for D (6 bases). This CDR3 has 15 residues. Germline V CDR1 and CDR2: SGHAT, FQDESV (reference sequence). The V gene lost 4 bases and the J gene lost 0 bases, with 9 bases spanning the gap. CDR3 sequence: CASSSTGSTNEKLFF. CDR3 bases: TGTGCCAGCAGCTCCACAGGGTCAACTAATGAAAAACTGTTTTTT.

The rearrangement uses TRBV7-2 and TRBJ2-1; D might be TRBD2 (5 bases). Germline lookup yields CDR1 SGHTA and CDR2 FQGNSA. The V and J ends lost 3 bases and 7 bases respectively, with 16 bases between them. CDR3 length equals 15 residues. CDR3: CASSFTTTNWNEQFF. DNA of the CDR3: TGTGCCAGCAGCTTTACGACTACCAACTGGAATGAGCAGTTCTTC.

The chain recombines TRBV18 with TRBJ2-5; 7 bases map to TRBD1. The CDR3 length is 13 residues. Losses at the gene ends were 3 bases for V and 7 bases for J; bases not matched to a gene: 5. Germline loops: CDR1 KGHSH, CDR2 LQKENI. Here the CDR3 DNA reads TGTGCCAGCTCACCGACAGGGACCGGGACCCAGTACTTC. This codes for CASSPTGTGTQYF.

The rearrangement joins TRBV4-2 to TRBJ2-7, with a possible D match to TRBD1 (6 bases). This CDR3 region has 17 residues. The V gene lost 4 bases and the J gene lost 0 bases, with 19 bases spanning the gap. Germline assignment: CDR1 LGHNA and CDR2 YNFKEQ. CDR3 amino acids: CASSRDINQGFSYEQYF. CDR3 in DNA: TGTGCCAGCAGCCGCGATATCAATCAGGGGTTCTCCTACGAGCAGTACTTC.

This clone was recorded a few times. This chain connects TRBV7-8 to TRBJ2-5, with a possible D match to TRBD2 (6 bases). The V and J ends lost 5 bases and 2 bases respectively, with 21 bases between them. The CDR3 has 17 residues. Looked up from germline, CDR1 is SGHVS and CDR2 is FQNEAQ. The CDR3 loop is CASSRAAQRASQETQYF. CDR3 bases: TGTGCCAGCAGCCGAGCGGCCCAGCGGGCCTCTCAAGAGACCCAGTACTTC.

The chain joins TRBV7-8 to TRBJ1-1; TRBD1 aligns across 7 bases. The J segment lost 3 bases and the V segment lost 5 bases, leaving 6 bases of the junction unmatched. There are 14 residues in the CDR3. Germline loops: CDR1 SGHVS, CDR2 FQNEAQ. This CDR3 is CASSLTTGDTEAFF. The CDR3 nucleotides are TGTGCCAGCAGCCTCACTACAGGGGACACTGAAGCTTTCTTT.

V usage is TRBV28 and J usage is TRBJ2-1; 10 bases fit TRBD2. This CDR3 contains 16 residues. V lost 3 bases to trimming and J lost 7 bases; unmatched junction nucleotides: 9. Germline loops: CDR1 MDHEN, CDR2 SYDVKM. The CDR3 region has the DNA TGTGCCAGCAGTTTCGGGAGAGCGGGGGGGCGGAATGAGCAGTTCTTC. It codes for CASSFGRAGGRNEQFF.

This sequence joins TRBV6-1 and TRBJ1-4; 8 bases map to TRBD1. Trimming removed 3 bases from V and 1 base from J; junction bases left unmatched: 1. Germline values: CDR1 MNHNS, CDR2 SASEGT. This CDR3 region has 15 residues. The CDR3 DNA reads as TGTGCCAGCAGTGACAGGGGGCTAACTAATGAAAAACTGTTTTTT. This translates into CASSDRGLTNEKLFF.

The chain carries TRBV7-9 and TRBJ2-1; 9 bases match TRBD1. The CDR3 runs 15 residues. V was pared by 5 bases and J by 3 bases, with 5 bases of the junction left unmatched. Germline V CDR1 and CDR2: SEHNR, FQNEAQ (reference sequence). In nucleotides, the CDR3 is TGTGCCAGCAGCGGAGGACAGGGGTACTACAATGAGCAGTTCTTC. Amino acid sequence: CASSGGQGYYNEQFF.

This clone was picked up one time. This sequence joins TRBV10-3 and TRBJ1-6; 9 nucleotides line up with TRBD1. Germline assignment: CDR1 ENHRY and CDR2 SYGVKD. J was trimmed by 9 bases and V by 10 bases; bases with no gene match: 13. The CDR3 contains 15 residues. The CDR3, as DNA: TGTGCCACTCGGCGAACAGGGGGCACCGGTTCACCCCTCCACTTT. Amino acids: CATRRTGGTGSPLHF.

The CDR3 DNA reads TGTGCCAGCAGTTTTCAGGGGCCGGGCAATCAGCCCCAGCATTTT. It specifies CASSFQGPGNQPQHF. This chain joins TRBV28 and TRBJ1-5; a possible D gene is TRBD1 (6 bases). CDR3 length equals 15 residues. Germline assignment: CDR1 MDHEN and CDR2 SYDVKM. The V end lost 3 bases, the J end lost 2 bases, and 11 bases lay between the germline ends.

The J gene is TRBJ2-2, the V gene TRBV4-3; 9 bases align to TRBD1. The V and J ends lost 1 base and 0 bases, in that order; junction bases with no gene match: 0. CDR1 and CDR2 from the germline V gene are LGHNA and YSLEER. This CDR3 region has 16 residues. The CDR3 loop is CASSQGTGANTGELFF. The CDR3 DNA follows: TGCGCCAGCAGCCAAGGGACAGGGGCGAACACCGGGGAGCTGTTTTTT.

The CDR3 sequence is CASSSIYRGANEKLFF. For the CDR3, the DNA is TGTGCCAGCAGTTCAATTTACAGGGGGGCTAATGAAAAACTGTTTTTT. This chain uses TRBV28 with TRBJ1-4, with TRBD1 identical over 8 bases. V lost 4 bases, J lost 3 bases, and 7 bases stayed unmatched. In germline, CDR1 is MDHEN, CDR2 SYDVKM. The CDR3 has 16 residues.

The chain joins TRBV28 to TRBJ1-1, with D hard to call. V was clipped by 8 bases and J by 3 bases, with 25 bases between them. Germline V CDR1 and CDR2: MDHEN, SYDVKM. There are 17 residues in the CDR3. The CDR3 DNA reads TGTGCCAGCTCCACCTACGGCGAATTGAGCCATCACACTGAAGCTTTCTTT. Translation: CASSTYGELSHHTEAFF.

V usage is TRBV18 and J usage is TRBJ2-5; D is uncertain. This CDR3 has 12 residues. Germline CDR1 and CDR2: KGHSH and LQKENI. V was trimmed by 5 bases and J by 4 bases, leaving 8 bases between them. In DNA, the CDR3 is TGTGCCAGCTCAGCTGTGCGAGAGACCCAGTACTTC. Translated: CASSAVRETQYF.

CDR3 coding DNA: TGTGCCAGCAGCCCTAAATTCCGGGACAGGGGAACCCATAACTATGGCTACACCTTC. Translated: CASSPKFRDRGTHNYGYTF. The rearrangement uses TRBV3-1 (or the pseudogene TRBV3-2) and TRBJ1-2, with 10 bases that match TRBD1. CDR3 length: 19 residues. V shed 4 bases and J 1 base; nucleotides not matched to a gene: 15. Germline lookup yields CDR1 LGHDT and CDR2 YNNKEL (reference sequence).

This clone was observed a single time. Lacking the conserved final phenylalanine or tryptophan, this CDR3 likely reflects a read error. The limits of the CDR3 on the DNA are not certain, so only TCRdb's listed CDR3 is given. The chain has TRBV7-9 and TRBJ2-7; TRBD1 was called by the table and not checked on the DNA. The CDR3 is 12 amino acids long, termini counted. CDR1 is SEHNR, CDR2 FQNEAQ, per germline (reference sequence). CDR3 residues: CASSLGQGPSTL.

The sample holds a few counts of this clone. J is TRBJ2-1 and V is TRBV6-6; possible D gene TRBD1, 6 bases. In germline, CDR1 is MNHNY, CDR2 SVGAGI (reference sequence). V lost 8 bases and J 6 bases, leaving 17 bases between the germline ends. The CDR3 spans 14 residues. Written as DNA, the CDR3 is TGTGCCAGCCATTTTACAGGGTTTTCCAATGAGCAGTTCTTC. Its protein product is CASHFTGFSNEQFF.

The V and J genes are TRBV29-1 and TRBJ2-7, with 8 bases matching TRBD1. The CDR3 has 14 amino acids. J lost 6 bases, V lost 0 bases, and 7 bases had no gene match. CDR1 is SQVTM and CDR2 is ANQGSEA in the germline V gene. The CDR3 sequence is CSVEDDRGLSEQYF. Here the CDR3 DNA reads TGCAGCGTTGAAGATGACAGGGGACTCTCCGAGCAGTACTTC.

The CDR3 sequence: CASSQREGGYEQYF. Written as DNA, the CDR3 is TGTGCCAGCAGCCAGCGGGAGGGAGGGTACGAGCAGTACTTC. The rearrangement joins TRBV6-5 to TRBJ2-7, with 10 bases lining up with TRBD2. Germline V gene data show CDR1 as MNHEY and CDR2 as SVGAGI. With 6 bases clipped from V and 4 bases from J, the junction kept 6 bases outside the gene matches. This CDR3 is 14 amino acids long.

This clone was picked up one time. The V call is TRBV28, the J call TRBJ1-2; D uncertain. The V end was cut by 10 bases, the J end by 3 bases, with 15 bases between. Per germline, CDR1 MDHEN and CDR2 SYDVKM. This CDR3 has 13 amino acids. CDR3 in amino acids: CATNTANHYGYTF. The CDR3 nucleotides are TGTGCCACCAACACCGCAAACCACTATGGCTACACCTTC.

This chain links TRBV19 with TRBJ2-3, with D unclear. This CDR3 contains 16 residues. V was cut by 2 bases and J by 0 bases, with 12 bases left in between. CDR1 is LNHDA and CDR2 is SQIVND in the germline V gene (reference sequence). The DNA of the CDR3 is TGTGCCAGTAGTATATTATCAGGTACTAGCACAGATACGCAGTATTTT. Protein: CASSILSGTSTDTQYF.

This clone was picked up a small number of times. CDR3 residues: CASSETGGTYEQYV. The CDR3 DNA sequence: TGTGCCAGCAGCGAGACAGGGGGCACCTACGAGCAGTACGTC. The V call is TRBV7-8, the J call TRBJ2-7, with TRBD1 matching over 10 bases. V dropped 5 bases and J dropped 2; count of bases not matched to a gene: 3. Germline assignment: CDR1 SGHVS and CDR2 FQNEAQ. The CDR3 extends over 14 amino acids.

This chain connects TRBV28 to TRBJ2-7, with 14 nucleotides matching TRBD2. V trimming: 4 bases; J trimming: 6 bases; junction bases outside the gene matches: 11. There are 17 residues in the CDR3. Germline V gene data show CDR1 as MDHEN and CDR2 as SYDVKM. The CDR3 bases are TGTGCCAGCAGTTCTATAAAGACTAGCGGGAGGGCCGGCGAGCAGTACTTC. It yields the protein CASSSIKTSGRAGEQYF.

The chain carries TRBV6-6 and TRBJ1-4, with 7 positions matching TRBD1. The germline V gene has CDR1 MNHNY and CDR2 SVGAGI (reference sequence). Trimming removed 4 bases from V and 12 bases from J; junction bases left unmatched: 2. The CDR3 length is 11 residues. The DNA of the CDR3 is TGTGCCAGCAGTTTCAGGGGGGAACTGTTTTTT. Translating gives CASSFRGELFF.

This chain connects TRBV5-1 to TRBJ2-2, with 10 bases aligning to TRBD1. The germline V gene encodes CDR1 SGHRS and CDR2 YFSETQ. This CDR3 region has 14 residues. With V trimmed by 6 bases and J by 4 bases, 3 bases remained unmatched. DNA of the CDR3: TGCGCCAGCACGGGACAGGGGAGCACCGGGGAGCTGTTTTTT. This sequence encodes CASTGQGSTGELFF. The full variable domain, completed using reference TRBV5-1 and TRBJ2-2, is KAGVTQTPRYLIKTRGQQVTLSCSPISGHRSVSWYQQTPGQGLQFLFEYFSETQRNKGNFPGRFSGRQFSNSRSEMNVSTLELGDSALYLCASTGQGSTGELFFGEGSRLTVL.

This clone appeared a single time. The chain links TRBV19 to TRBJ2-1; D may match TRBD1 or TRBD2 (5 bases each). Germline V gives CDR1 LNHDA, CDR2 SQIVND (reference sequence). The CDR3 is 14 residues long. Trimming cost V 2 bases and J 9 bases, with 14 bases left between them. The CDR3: CASSISVGAAEQFF. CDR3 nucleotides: TGTGCCAGTAGTATATCTGTCGGGGCCGCTGAGCAGTTCTTC.

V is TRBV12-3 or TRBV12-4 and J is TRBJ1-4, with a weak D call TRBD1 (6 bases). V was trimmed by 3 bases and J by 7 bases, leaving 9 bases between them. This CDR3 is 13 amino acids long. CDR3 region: CASSLGRGEKLFF. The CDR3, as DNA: TGTGCCAGCAGTTTGGGCAGGGGTGAAAAACTGTTTTTT.

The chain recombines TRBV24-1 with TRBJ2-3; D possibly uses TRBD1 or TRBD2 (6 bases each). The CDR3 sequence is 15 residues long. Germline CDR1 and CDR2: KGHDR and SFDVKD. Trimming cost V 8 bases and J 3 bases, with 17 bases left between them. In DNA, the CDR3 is TGTGCCACCAAGAGGGGGGCGAGTGGGACAGATACGCAGTATTTT. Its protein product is CATKRGASGTDTQYF.

The CDR3 region has the DNA TGTGCCAGCAGCCAAGTGGACAGGCGAGCGAACACTGAAGCTTTCTTT. Encoded protein: CASSQVDRRANTEAFF. This chain connects TRBV3-1 (or the pseudogene TRBV3-2) to TRBJ1-1, with TRBD1 matching over 7 bases. Germline V gives CDR1 LGHDT, CDR2 YNNKEL (reference sequence). V shed 1 base and J 1 base; nucleotides not matched to a gene: 6. The CDR3 consists of 16 residues.